This note documents a single T cell receptor (beta chain) sequence. Its matching antigen is unknown. 60 Vbeta and 13 Jbeta primers were used in PCR. The table came from immunoSEQ multiplex PCR; TCRdb's copy has only in-frame clones and leaves some out. Here the sample spans some 110,000 clones, about 70% being singletons. The sample comes from a study of cytomegalovirus exposure and HLA in healthy donors. Study conclusions and caveats: The study reported that TCR beta sequences accurately predicted HLA-A and HLA-B alleles in most subjects. CMV antigen specificity of three CMV-associated chains was confirmed in vitro.

V lost 4 bases and J 3 bases, leaving 8 bases between the germline ends. Per the germline V gene, CDR1 is MNHEY and CDR2 is SVGAGI. The CDR3 length is 13 residues. V is TRBV6-5 and J is TRBJ2-3, with D maybe TRBD1 (6 bases). The origin of this receptor is a woman in her twenties or thirties in good health and CMV-seronegative. The specimen sequenced was PBMCs. The CDR3 sequence: CASSFTGTDTQYF. The CDR3 DNA is TGTGCCAGCAGTTTTACAGGGACAGATACGCAGTATTTT.